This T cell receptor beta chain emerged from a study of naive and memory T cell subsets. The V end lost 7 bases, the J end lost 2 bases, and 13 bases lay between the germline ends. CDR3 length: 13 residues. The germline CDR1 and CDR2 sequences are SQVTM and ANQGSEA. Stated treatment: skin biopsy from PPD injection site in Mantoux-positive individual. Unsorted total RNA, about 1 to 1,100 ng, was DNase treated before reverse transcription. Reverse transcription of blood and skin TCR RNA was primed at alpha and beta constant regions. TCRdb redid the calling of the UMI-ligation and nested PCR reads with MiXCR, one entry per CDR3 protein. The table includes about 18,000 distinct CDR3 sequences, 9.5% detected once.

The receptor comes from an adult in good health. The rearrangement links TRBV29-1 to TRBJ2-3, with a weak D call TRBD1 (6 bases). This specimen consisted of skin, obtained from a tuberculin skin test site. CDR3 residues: CSGRDTLTDTQYF. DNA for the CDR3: TGCAGCGGCCGGGACACACTCACAGATACGCAGTATTTT.